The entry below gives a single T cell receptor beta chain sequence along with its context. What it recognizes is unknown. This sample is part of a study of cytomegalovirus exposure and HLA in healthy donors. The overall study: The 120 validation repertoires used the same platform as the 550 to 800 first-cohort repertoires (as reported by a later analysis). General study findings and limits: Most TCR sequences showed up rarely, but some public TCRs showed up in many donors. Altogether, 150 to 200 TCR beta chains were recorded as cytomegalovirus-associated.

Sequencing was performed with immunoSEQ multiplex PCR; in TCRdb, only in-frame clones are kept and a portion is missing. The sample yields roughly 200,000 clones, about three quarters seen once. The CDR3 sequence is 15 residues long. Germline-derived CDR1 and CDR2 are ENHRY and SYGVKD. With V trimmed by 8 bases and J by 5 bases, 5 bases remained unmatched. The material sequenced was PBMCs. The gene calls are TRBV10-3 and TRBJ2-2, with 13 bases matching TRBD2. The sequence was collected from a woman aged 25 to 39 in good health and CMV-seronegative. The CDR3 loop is CAIGLAGVETGELFF. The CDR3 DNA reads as TGTGCCATCGGACTAGCGGGAGTGGAAACCGGGGAGCTGTTTTTT.